This T cell receptor beta chain is drawn from a study of Ad26.COV2.S vaccination and SARS-CoV-2 variants. Libraries were prepared by immunoSEQ multiplex PCR; TCRdb keeps only in-frame clonotypes and omits some of them. The data contain 400,000 to 500,000 clones, approximately 92% of them singletons. Treatment in this sample: roughly 20 received Ad26.COV2.S at low or high dose, single or two shots; about 5 received placebo; per-sample allocation not given. The investigators took samples on day 63 after the first vaccine or placebo injection. Cohort 1b enrolled adults aged 18-55 years in Boston. The CDR3 has 15 amino acids. The V gene end was trimmed by 0 bases and the J gene end by 6 bases; junction bases not matched to a gene: 4. Germline CDR1 LGHNA, CDR2 YSLEER.

V gene TRBV4-3 combines with J gene TRBJ2-4; 8 bases are shared with TRBD2. The source was peripheral blood, collected in a trial of Ad26.COV2.S vaccine versus placebo. The receptor's source is a person aged 18-60 years who received the Ad26.COV2.S COVID-19 vaccine or a placebo. The CDR3 bases are TGCGCCAGCAGCCAAGAAGCGGGAGTTGGAAACATTCAGTACTTC. This gives the protein CASSQEAGVGNIQYF.